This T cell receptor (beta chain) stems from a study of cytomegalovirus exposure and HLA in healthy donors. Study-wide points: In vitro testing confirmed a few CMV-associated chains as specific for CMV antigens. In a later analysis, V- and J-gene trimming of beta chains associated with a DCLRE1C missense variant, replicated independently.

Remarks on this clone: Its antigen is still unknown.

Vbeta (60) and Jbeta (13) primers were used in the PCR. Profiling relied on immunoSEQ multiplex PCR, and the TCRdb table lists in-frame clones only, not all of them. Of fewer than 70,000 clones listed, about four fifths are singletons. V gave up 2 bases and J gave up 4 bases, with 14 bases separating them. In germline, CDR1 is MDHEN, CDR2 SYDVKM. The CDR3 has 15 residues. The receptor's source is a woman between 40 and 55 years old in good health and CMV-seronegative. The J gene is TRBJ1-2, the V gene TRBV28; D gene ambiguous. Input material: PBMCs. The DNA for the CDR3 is TGTGCCAGCAGTTTAGCGGATTCCGCGGCCTATGGCTACACCTTC. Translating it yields CASSLADSAAYGYTF.